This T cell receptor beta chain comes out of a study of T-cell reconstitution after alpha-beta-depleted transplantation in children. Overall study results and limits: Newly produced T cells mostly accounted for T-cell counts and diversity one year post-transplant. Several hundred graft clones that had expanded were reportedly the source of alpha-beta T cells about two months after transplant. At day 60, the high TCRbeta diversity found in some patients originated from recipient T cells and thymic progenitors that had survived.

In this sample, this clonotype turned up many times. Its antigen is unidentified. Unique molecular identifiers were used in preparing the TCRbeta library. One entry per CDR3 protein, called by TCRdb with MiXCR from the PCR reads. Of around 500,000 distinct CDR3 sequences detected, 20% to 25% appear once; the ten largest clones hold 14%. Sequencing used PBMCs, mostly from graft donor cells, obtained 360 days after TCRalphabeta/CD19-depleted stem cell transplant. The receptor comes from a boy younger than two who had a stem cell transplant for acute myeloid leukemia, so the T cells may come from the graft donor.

CDR3 DNA sequence: TGTGCCAGCAGCTTAAGAGCGGGGGGGCAGGCAGATACGCAGTATTTT. Translating it yields CASSLRAGGQADTQYF. The chain is built from TRBV7-2 and TRBJ2-3; TRBD2 matches 10 bases. CDR1 is SGHTA and CDR2 is FQGNSA in the germline V gene. The length of the CDR3 is 16 residues. The V segment lost 2 bases and the J segment 4 bases; nucleotides outside the gene matches: 6.